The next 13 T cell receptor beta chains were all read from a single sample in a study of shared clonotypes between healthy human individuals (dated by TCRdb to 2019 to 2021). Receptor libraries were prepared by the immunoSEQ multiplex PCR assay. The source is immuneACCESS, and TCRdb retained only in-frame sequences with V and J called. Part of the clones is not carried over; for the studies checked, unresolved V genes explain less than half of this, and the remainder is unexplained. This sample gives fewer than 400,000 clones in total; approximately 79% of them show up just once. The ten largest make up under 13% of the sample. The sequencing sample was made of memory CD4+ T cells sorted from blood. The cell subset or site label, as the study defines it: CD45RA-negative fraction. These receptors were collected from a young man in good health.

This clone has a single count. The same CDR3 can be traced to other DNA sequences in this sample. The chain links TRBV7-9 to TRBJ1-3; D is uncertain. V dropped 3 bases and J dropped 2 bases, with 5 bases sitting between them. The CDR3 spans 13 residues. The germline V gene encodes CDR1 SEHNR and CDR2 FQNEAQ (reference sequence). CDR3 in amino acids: CASSLGTGNTIYF. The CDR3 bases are TGTGCCAGCAGCTTGGGAACTGGAAACACCATATATTTT. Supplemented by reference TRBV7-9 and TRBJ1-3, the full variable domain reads DTGVSQNPRHKITKRGQNVTFRCDPISEHNRLYWYRQTLGQGPEFLTYFQNEAQLEKSRLLSDRFSAERPKGSFSTLEIQRTEQGDSAMYLCASSLGTGNTIYFGEGSWLTVV.

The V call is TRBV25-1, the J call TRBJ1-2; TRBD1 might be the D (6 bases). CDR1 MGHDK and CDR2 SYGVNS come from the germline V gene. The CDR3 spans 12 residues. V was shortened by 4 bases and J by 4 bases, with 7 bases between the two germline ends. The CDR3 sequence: CASSGGRYGYTF. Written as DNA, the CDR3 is TGTGCCAGCAGTGGGGGGCGCTATGGCTACACCTTC.

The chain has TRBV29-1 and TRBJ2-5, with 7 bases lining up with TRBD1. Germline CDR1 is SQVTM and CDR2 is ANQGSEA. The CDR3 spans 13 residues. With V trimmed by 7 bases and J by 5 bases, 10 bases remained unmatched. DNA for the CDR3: TGCAGCGGGACAACAGGGGCCCAGGAGACCCAGTACTTC. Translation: CSGTTGAQETQYF.

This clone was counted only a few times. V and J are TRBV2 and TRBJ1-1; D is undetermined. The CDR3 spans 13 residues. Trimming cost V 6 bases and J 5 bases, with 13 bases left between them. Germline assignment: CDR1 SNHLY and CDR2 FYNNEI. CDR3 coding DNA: TGTGCCAGCAGGCTAACACAAGAGACTGAAGCTTTCTTT. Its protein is CASRLTQETEAFF. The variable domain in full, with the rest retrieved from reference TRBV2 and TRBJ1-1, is EPEVTQTPSHQVTQMGQEVILRCVPISNHLYFYWYRQILGQKVEFLVSFYNNEISEKSEIFDDQFSVERPDGSNFTLKIRSTKLEDSAMYFCASRLTQETEAFFGQGTRLTVV.

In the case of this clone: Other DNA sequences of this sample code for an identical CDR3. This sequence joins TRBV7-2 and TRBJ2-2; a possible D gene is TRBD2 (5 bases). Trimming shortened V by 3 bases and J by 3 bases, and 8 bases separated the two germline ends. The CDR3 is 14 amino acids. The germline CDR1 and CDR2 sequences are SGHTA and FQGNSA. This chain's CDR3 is CASSLAGYTGELFF. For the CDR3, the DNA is TGTGCCAGCAGCTTGGCGGGTTACACCGGGGAGCTGTTTTTT. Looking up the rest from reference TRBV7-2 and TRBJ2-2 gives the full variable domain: GAGVSQSPSNKVTEKGKDVELRCDPISGHTALYWYRQSLGQGLEFLIYFQGNSAPDKSGLPSDRFSAERTGGSVSTLTIQRTQQEDSAVYLCASSLAGYTGELFFGEGSRLTVL.

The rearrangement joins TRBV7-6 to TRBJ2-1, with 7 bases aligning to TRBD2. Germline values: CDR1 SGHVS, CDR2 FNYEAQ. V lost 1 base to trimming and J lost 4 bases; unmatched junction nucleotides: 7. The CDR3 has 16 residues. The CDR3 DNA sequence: TGTGCCAGCAGCTTAGTTGGGCGGGAGACTTACAATGAGCAGTTCTTC. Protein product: CASSLVGRETYNEQFF. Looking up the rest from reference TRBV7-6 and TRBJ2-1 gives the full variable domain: GAGVSQSPRYKVTKRGQDVALRCDPISGHVSLYWYRQALGQGPEFLTYFNYEAQQDKSGLPNDRFSAERPEGSISTLTIQRTEQRDSAMYRCASSLVGRETYNEQFFGPGTRLTVL.

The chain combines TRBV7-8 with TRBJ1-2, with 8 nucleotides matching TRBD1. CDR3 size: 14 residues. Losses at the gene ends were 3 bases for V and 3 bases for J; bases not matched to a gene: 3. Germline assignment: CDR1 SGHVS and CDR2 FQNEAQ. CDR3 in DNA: TGTGCCAGCAGCTTGGACAGGGTCGACTATGGCTACACCTTC. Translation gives CASSLDRVDYGYTF.

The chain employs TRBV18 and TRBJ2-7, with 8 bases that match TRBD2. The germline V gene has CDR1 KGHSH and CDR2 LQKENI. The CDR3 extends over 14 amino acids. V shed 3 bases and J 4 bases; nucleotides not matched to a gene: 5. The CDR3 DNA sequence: TGTGCCAGCTCACCTGGACTAGCTCGGTACGAGCAGTACTTC. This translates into CASSPGLARYEQYF.

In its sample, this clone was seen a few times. CDR3 in amino acids: CARRNIQYF. CDR3 coding DNA: TGTGCCAGGAGGAACATTCAGTACTTC. V usage is TRBV6-5 and J usage is TRBJ2-4; D gene unclear. Germline lookup yields CDR1 MNHEY and CDR2 SVGAGI. CDR3 length: 9 residues. The V gene lost 9 bases and the J gene lost 7 bases, with 4 bases spanning the gap.

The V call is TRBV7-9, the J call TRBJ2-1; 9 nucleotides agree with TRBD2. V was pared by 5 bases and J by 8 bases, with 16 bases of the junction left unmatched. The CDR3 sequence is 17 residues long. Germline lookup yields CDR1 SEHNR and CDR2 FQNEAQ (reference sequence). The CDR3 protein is CASSPPGREGRGDEQFF. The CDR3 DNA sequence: TGTGCCAGCAGCCCCCCTGGGCGGGAGGGCCGGGGAGATGAGCAGTTCTTC.

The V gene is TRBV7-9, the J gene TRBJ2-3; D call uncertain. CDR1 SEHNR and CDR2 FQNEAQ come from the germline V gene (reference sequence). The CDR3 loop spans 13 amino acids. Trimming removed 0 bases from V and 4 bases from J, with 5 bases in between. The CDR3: CASSLAIADTQYF. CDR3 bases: TGTGCCAGCAGCTTAGCGATAGCAGATACGCAGTATTTT.

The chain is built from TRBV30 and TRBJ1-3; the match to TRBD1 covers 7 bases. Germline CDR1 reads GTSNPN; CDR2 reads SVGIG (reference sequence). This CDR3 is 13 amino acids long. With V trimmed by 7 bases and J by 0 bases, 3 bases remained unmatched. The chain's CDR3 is CALGQTSGNTIYF. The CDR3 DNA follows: TGTGCCTTGGGACAGACCTCTGGAAACACCATATATTTT.

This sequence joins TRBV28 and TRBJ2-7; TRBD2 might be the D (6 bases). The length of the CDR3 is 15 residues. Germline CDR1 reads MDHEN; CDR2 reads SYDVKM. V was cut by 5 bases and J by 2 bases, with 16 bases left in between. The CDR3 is CASSPGVIGAYEQYF. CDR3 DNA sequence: TGTGCCAGCAGTCCGGGGGTCATAGGTGCCTACGAGCAGTACTTC. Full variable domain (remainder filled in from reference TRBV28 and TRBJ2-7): DVKVTQSSRYLVKRTGEKVFLECVQDMDHENMFWYRQDPGLGLRLIYFSYDVKMKEKGDIPEGYSVSREKKERFSLILESASTNQTSMYLCASSPGVIGAYEQYFGPGTRLTVT.